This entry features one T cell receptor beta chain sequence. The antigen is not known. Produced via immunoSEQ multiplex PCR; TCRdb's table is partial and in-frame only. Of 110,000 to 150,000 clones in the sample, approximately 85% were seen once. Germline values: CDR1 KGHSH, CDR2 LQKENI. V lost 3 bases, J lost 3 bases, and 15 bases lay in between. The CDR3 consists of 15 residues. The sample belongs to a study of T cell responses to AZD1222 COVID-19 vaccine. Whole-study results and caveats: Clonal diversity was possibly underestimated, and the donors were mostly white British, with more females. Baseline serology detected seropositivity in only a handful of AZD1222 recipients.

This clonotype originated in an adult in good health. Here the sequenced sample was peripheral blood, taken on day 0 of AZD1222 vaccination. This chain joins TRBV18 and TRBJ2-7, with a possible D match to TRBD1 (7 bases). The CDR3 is CASSPGGGAIYEQYF. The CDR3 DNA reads TGTGCCAGCTCACCTGGAGGGGGCGCGATCTACGAGCAGTACTTC.